The 5 T cell receptor beta chains below were found in one sample sequenced in a study of CD8 T cell repertoires and HIV-1 epitope variants. The antigens for these receptors are not known. Method: immunoSEQ multiplex PCR; TCRdb's copy keeps in-frame clones and lacks some. The data hold 2,000 to 3,000 clones, with around 73% observed a single time. Sequencing was done on a sample of cultured CD8+ T cells derived from PBMCs. The receptors were gathered from a male donor with HIV.

J is TRBJ1-1 and V is TRBV27; D is ambiguous. The ends were cut back, 2 bases at V and 0 bases at J, with 7 bases in the middle. Germline CDR1 reads MNHEY; CDR2 reads SMNVEV (reference sequence). CDR3 length: 14 amino acids. The CDR3 loop reads CASSLGIVNTEAFF. In DNA, the CDR3 is TGTGCCAGCAGTTTAGGGATCGTGAACACTGAAGCTTTCTTT.

The chain links TRBV5-1 to TRBJ1-1, with a weak D call TRBD1 (6 bases). Between the trimmed V and J ends, which lost 1 base and 7 bases, there was a span of 14 bases. The CDR3 totals 14 residues. Germline assignment: CDR1 SGHRS and CDR2 YFSETQ. CDR3 sequence: CASSLNREALEAFF. The CDR3 DNA reads as TGCGCCAGCAGCTTGAACAGGGAGGCCCTTGAAGCTTTCTTT.

This chain links TRBV19 with TRBJ2-1; D not resolved. The germline V gene encodes CDR1 LNHDA and CDR2 SQIVND (reference sequence). This CDR3 has 13 residues. Trimming removed 6 bases at V and 7 bases at J, with 13 bases between. The CDR3: CASSRTLGNEQFF. The CDR3 region has the DNA TGTGCCAGTAGCCGGACGCTAGGGAATGAGCAGTTCTTC.

The chain recombines TRBV10-3 with TRBJ2-3; 7 nucleotides align to TRBD1. V gave up 9 bases and J gave up 2 bases; unmatched junction bases: 2. The CDR3 is made up of 12 amino acids. Germline CDR1 and CDR2: ENHRY and SYGVKD. The CDR3: CAIGGSTDTQYF. In DNA, the CDR3 is TGTGCCATAGGGGGCTCCACAGATACGCAGTATTTT.

The chain carries TRBV4-1 and TRBJ2-3, with TRBD1 matching over 9 bases. The length of the CDR3 is 17 residues. The germline V gene has CDR1 MGHRA and CDR2 YSYEKL. J gave up 3 bases and V 2 bases, and 9 bases lay outside the gene matches. The CDR3 sequence: CASSQQWGQGGTDTQYF. The CDR3 bases are TGCGCCAGCAGCCAACAGTGGGGACAGGGAGGTACAGATACGCAGTATTTT.